What follows are 14 T cell receptor beta chains derived from one specimen sequenced in a study of cytomegalovirus exposure and HLA in healthy donors. The PCR ran on 60 Vbeta and 13 Jbeta primers. The method was immunoSEQ multiplex PCR; TCRdb's version includes in-frame clones alone and lacks a portion of them. In the table there are 90,000 or so clones, around 74% of which are singletons. The sequenced sample was PBMCs. These receptors originate from a man aged 30 to 39 in good health and CMV-seropositive.

The V and J genes are TRBV7-9 and TRBJ1-6; 8 nucleotides agree with TRBD1. Germline trimming cut 3 bases from V and 2 bases from J; bases unmatched to any gene: 6. This CDR3 has 17 amino acids. Germline V lookup: CDR1 SEHNR, CDR2 FQNEAQ (reference sequence). As DNA, the CDR3 is TGTGCCAGCAGCTTCGGACAGGGAAGCCCCTATAATTCACCCCTCCACTTT. This codes for CASSFGQGSPYNSPLHF.

This clone occurred a few times. The chain couples TRBV10-3 to TRBJ2-7, with 8 bases lining up with TRBD2. The V gene end was trimmed by 11 bases and the J gene end by 7 bases; junction bases not matched to a gene: 19. CDR1 and CDR2 (germline): ENHRY, SYGVKD. This CDR3 spans 15 amino acids. This chain's CDR3 is CAAGGGTRSLGEQYF. The DNA of the CDR3 is TGTGCCGCGGGCGGAGGGACTAGGTCCCTGGGAGAGCAGTACTTC.

This chain uses TRBV6-1 with TRBJ1-5, with 7 positions matching TRBD1. CDR3 length: 15 residues. After removal of 5 bases from V and 6 bases from J, the junction contained 10 bases not matched to a gene. Germline assignment: CDR1 MNHNS and CDR2 SASEGT. Here the CDR3 DNA reads TGTGCCAGCAGTAACACAGGGGAAACGGGTCAGCCCCAGCATTTT. It specifies CASSNTGETGQPQHF.

This clone appeared once. V is TRBV6-5 and J is TRBJ1-4; 9 bases map to TRBD1. V was clipped by 1 base and J by 5 bases; unmatched bases: 5. The CDR3 totals 16 residues. Germline loops: CDR1 MNHEY, CDR2 SVGAGI. The CDR3 spells CASSYLTGQGNEKLFF. The CDR3 region has the DNA TGTGCCAGCAGTTACTTGACGGGACAGGGCAATGAAAAACTGTTTTTT.

The V and J genes are TRBV19 and TRBJ1-1, with TRBD1 identical over 8 bases. CDR3 length equals 14 residues. Germline trimming cut 8 bases from V and 8 bases from J; bases unmatched to any gene: 13. CDR1 and CDR2 from the germline V gene are LNHDA and SQIVND (reference sequence). The CDR3: CASAPGGEGVEAFF. CDR3 sequence (DNA): TGTGCCAGTGCACCAGGGGGCGAGGGTGTGGAAGCTTTCTTT.

The chain has TRBV5-5 and TRBJ2-6; 11 bases agree with TRBD1. Germline CDR1 is SGHKS and CDR2 is YYEKEE (reference sequence). The V and J ends lost 4 bases and 1 base, in that order; junction bases with no gene match: 7. The CDR3 consists of 18 residues. CDR3 nucleotide sequence: TGTGCCAGCAGCCCTGAGGGACAGGGGGAATCTGGGGCCAACGTCCTGACTTTC. This encodes CASSPEGQGESGANVLTF.

The chain is built from TRBV29-1 and TRBJ2-3; the match to TRBD2 covers 13 bases. V was clipped by 3 bases and J by 0 bases; unmatched bases: 9. The CDR3 has 18 residues. Germline loops: CDR1 SQVTM, CDR2 ANQGSEA. CDR3 DNA: TGCAGCGTTGACGGGGTACTAGCGGGGGGGTCTAGCACAGATACGCAGTATTTT. It is translated as CSVDGVLAGGSSTDTQYF.

CDR3 residues: CASSFPRGSYNEQFF. CDR3 in DNA: TGTGCCAGCAGCTTTCCCCGGGGATCTTACAATGAGCAGTTCTTC. This chain links TRBV5-4 with TRBJ2-1; possibly TRBD2 for D (5 bases). The CDR3 is 15 residues long. Per germline, CDR1 SGHNT and CDR2 YYREEE (reference sequence). Deletions cut 2 bases from V and 4 bases from J, with 13 bases between.

CDR3: CASSIAPGEQYF. The CDR3 DNA sequence: TGTGCCAGTAGTATCGCCCCGGGCGAGCAGTACTTC. This rearrangement joins TRBV19 to TRBJ2-7; D is unclear. V was cut by 3 bases and J by 6 bases, with 9 bases left in between. The CDR3 has 12 residues. From germline, CDR1 is LNHDA and CDR2 SQIVND (reference sequence).

A note on this clone: Mismatch with germline at one junction end may stem from a read error. V is TRBV7-3 and J is TRBJ2-5, with D maybe TRBD2 (6 bases). CDR1 SGHTA and CDR2 FQGTGA come from the germline V gene. The CDR3 loop spans 12 amino acids. The CDR3 reads CAGSPGGETQYF. In DNA form, the CDR3 reads TGTGCCGGCAGCCCTGGGGGGGAGACCCAGTACTTC.

The chain combines TRBV5-1 with TRBJ2-2; maybe TRBD1 (6 bases). The germline V and J ends were trimmed by 4 bases and 4 bases, with 14 bases remaining between them. From germline, CDR1 is SGHRS and CDR2 YFSETQ. CDR3 length equals 15 residues. DNA of the CDR3: TGCGCCAGCAGCATGAGGGACACCAGCACCGGGGAGCTGTTTTTT. This translates into CASSMRDTSTGELFF.

The V gene is TRBV2, the J gene TRBJ2-2; 11 bases are a match to TRBD2. J lost 7 bases, V lost 4 bases, and 11 bases had no gene match. Germline-derived CDR1 and CDR2 are SNHLY and FYNNEI. The CDR3 is 17 residues long. The CDR3 protein is CASSGIGSGGASGELFF. The DNA for the CDR3 is TGTGCCAGCAGTGGAATCGGTAGCGGGGGGGCGAGCGGGGAGCTGTTTTTT. Full variable domain (remainder filled in from reference TRBV2 and TRBJ2-2): EPEVTQTPSHQVTQMGQEVILRCVPISNHLYFYWYRQILGQKVEFLVSFYNNEISEKSEIFDDQFSVERPDGSNFTLKIRSTKLEDSAMYFCASSGIGSGGASGELFFGEGSRLTVL.

Sample share makes this clone medium-sized (0.01 to 0.1%). This chain joins TRBV11-1 and TRBJ2-3, with TRBD2 matching 12 bases. The ends lost 6 bases at V and 4 bases at J; junction bases unmatched: 5. Germline V gives CDR1 SGHAT, CDR2 FQDESV (reference sequence). The CDR3 spans 15 residues. CDR3 sequence reads: CASSLTSGGADTQYF. The CDR3 DNA sequence: TGTGCCAGCAGTTTGACTAGCGGGGGCGCAGATACGCAGTATTTT.

CDR3 DNA: TGTGCCAGCACGGACAGGGCGGCCGGAAACACCATATATTTT. Its protein product is CASTDRAAGNTIYF. V and J are TRBV27 and TRBJ1-3, with TRBD1 matching 8 bases. J was trimmed by 4 bases and V by 7 bases; bases with no gene match: 6. Germline V CDR1 and CDR2: MNHEY, SMNVEV (reference sequence). The CDR3 length is 14 residues.